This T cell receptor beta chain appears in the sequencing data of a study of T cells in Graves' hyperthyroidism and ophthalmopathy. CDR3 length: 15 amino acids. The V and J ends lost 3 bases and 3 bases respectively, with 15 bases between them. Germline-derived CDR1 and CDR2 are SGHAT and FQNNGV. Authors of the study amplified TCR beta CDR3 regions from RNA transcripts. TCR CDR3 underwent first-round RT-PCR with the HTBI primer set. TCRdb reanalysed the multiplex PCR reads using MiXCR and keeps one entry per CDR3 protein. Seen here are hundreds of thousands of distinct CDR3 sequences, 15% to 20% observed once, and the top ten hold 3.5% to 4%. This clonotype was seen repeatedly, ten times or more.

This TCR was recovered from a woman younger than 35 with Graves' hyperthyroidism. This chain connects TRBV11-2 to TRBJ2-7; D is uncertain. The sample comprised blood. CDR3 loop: CASSLAGFDDYEQYF. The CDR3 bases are TGTGCCAGCAGCTTGGCCGGGTTCGATGACTACGAGCAGTACTTC.